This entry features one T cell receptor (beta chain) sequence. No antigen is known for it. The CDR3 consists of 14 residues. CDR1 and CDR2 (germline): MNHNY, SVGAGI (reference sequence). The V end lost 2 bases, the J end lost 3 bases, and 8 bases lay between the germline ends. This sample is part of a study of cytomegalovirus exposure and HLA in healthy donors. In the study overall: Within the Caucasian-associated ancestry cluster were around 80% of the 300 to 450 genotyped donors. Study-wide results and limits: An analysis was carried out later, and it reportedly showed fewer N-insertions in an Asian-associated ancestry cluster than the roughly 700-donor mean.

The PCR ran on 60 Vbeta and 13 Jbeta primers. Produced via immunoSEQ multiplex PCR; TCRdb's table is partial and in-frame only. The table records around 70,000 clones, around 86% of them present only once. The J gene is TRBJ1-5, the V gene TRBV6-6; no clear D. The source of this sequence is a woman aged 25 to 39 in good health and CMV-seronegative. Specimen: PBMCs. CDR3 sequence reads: CASSYTSVNQPQHF. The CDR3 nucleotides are TGTGCCAGCAGTTACACGTCAGTCAATCAGCCCCAGCATTTT.